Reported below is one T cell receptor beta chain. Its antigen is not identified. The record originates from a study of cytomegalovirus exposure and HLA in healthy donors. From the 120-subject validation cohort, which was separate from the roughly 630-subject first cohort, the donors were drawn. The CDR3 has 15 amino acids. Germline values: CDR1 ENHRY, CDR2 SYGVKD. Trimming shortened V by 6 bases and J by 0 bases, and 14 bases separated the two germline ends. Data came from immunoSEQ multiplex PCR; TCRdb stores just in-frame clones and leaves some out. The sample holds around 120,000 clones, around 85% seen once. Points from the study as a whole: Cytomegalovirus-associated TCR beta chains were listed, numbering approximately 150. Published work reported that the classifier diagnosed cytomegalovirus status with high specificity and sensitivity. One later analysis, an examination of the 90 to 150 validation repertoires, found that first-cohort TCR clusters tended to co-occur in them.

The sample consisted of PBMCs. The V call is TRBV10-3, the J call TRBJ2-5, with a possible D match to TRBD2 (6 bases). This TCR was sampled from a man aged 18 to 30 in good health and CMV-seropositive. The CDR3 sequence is CAIRQGGVDQETQYF. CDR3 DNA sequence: TGTGCCATCAGGCAGGGAGGAGTTGACCAAGAGACCCAGTACTTC.